Listed below are T cell receptor beta chains from one sample, sequenced in a study of blood T cell repertoires in COVID-19. Using immunoSEQ multiplex PCR, the repertoire was profiled, and TCRdb retains in-frame clones only, with some absent. The sample contains hundreds of thousands of clones, about four fifths of which appear only once. Sequencing was done on a sample of peripheral blood. Receptor source: a woman between 40 and 55 years old with active or convalescent COVID-19. The CDR3 runs from the conserved cysteine through the conserved F or W. Each record gives: V gene, clone size, D gene, J gene, CDR3 protein, CDR3 DNA. The D gene is left open where the match is weak. Not every row has a clone size; where given, it reads once, few, many or a size class.

TRBV19,once,TRBD1,TRBJ2-3,CASSIAGGSTDTQYF,TGTGCCAGTAGTATAGCAGGGGGAAGCACAGATACGCAGTATTTT
TRBV7-3,few,NA,TRBJ2-5,CASSSVSQETQYF,TGTGCCAGCAGCTCAGTGTCCCAAGAGACCCAGTACTTC
TRBV27,NA,NA,TRBJ1-1,CASRHRAESTEAFF,TGTGCCAGCAGACACAGGGCTGAGAGCACTGAAGCTTTCTTT
TRBV3-1/TRBV3-2,NA,NA,TRBJ1-2,CASSQDSGSGYTF,TGTGCCAGCAGCCAAGATTCGGGGTCGGGCTACACCTTC
TRBV10-3,NA,NA,TRBJ2-7,CAISETTISSYEQYF,TGTGCCATCAGTGAAACGACTATCAGCTCCTACGAGCAGTACTTC
TRBV7-9,NA,NA,TRBJ1-2,CASSLDPGDYGYTF,TGTGCCAGCAGCTTAGACCCAGGGGACTATGGCTACACCTTC
TRBV11-2,NA,NA,TRBJ2-3,CASSLVGRRWFTDTQYF,TGTGCCAGCAGCTTAGTTGGTAGGAGATGGTTCACAGATACGCAGTATTTT
TRBV5-4,NA,TRBD2,TRBJ2-7,CASSSPGLGVYEQYF,TGTGCCAGCAGCTCTCCGGGACTAGGCGTGTACGAGCAGTACTTC
TRBV5-4,NA,NA,TRBJ2-7,CASSLVPSYEQYF,TGTGCCAGCAGCTTGGTCCCTTCCTACGAGCAGTACTTC
TRBV29-1,NA,TRBD1,TRBJ1-2,CSGTGTDYGYTF,TGCAGCGGTACCGGGACAGACTATGGCTACACCTTC
TRBV7-2,NA,NA,TRBJ2-7,CASSSQVAYEQYF,TGTGCCAGCAGCTCGCAGGTAGCGTACGAGCAGTACTTC
TRBV21-1,many,NA,TRBJ2-2,CASSEAGNTGELFF,TGTGCCAGCAGCGAGGCCGGAAACACCGGGGAGCTGTTTTTT
TRBV6-2/TRBV6-3,few,TRBD1,TRBJ1-5,CASSGTGGQPQHF,TGTGCCAGCAGTGGGACAGGGGGTCAGCCCCAGCATTTT
TRBV5-1,few,NA,TRBJ1-2,CASSFGTGERGYTF,TGCGCCAGCAGCTTCGGGACTGGCGAGAGGGGCTACACCTTC
TRBV11-3,NA,NA,TRBJ1-1,CASSPGGQTFNTEAFF,TGTGCCAGCAGCCCAGGAGGACAGACCTTTAACACTGAAGCTTTCTTT
TRBV21-1,NA,NA,TRBJ2-7,CASLSWFTRGLAAYEQYF,TGTGCCAGCTTGAGTTGGTTCACCCGAGGACTAGCGGCCTACGAGCAGTACTTC